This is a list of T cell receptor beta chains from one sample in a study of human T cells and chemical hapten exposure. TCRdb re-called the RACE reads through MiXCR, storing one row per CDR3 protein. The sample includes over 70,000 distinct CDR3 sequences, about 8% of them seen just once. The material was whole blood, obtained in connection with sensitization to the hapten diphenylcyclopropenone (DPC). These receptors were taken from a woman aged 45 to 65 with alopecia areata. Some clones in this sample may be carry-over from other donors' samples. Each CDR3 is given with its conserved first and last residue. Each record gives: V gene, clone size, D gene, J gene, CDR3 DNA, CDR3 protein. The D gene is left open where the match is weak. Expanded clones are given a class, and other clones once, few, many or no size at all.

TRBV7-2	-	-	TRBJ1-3	TGTGCCAGCAGCTTAGTCGGCGTCGGCTCTGGAAACACCATATATTTT	CASSLVGVGSGNTIYF
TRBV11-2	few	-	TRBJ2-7	TGTGCCAGCAGCTTAATAGGGAACGAGCAGTACTTC	CASSLIGNEQYF
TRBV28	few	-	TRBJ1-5	TGTGCCAGCAGCCCCGGGACCTTCAATCAGCCCCAGCATTTT	CASSPGTFNQPQHF
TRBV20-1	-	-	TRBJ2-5	TGCAGTGTTCTGTCACACCGACAAGAGACCCAGTACTTC	CSVLSHRQETQYF
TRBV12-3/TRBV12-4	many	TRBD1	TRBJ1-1	TGTGCCAGCGGACAGGGTTTGGGCACTGAAGCTTTCTTT	CASGQGLGTEAFF
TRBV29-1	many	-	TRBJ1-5	TGCAGCGTCGGGTGGAGCAATCAGCCCCAGCATTTT	CSVGWSNQPQHF
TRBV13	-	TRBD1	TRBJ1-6	TGTGCCAGCAGCTTCGCTACAGGGGACGCCGCACCCCTCCACTTT	CASSFATGDAAPLHF
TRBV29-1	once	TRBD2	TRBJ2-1	TGCAGCGTTACTAGGGGCGGGGGTCATGAGCAGTTCTTC	CSVTRGGGHEQFF
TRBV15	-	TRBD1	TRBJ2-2	TGTGCCACCCGCAGGAGGACAGGGGGCGCCAGGCACACCGGGGAGCTGTTTTTT	CATRRRTGGARHTGELFF
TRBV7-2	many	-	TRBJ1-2	TGTGCCAGCAGCGCGACAGAGTTTTATGGCTACACCTTC	CASSATEFYGYTF
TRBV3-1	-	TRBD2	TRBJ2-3	TGTGCCAGCAGCCAAGATCGACTAGCGTTAAGCACAGATACGCAGTATTTT	CASSQDRLALSTDTQYF
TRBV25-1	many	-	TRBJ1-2	TGTGCCAGCAGTCCGGGATCTTATGGCTACACCTTC	CASSPGSYGYTF
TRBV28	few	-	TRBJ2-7	TGTGCCAGCACCGGTCGGCCCGGGGGCCACGAGCAGTACTTC	CASTGRPGGHEQYF
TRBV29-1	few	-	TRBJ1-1	TGCAGCGCCGTCGGGGGGTTTCTTACTGAAGCTTTCTTT	CSAVGGFLTEAFF
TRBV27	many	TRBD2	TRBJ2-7	TGTGCCAGCAGTTTTGCTAGCGGGGGGACCTACGAGCAGTACTTC	CASSFASGGTYEQYF
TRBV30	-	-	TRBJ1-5	TGTGCCTTTGAAGCGGGTGTAGGGCCCCAGCATTTT	CAFEAGVGPQHF
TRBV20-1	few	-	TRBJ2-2	TGCAGTGCTAGAGATCCGAAGGCCGGGGAGCTGTTTTTT	CSARDPKAGELFF
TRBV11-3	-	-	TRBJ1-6	TGTGCCAGCATCGTGGGGAATTCACCCCTCCACTTT	CASIVGNSPLHF
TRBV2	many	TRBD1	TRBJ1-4	TGTGCCAGCAGCGCAGGGGGCTCGCGGGAAAAACTGTTTTTT	CASSAGGSREKLFF
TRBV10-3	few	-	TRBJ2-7	TGTGCCATCAGTGAAGCCTCCTACGAGCAGTACTTC	CAISEASYEQYF
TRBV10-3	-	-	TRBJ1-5	TGTGCCATCAGTGAGTCTGGGGGCGGCAATCAGCCCCAGCATTTT	CAISESGGGNQPQHF
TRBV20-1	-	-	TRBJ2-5	TGCAGTGCTAGAGATTATGGTCGCGGGCCAGAGACCCAGTACTTC	CSARDYGRGPETQYF
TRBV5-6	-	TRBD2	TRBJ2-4	TGTGCCAGCAGCGAAGGACTAGCACAAAACGTGGACATTCAGTACTTC	CASSEGLAQNVDIQYF